What follows are 21 T cell receptor beta chains derived from one specimen sequenced in a study of T cell responses to AZD1222 COVID-19 vaccine. Sequencing was performed with immunoSEQ multiplex PCR; in TCRdb, only in-frame clones are kept and a portion is missing. The sample holds some 100,000 clones, over 80% seen once. Sequenced material: peripheral blood, taken on day 0 of AZD1222 vaccination. The source of these receptors is an adult in good health.

The rearrangement joins TRBV5-4 to TRBJ1-2; maybe TRBD1 (6 bases). The CDR3 length is 17 residues. Trimming took 5 bases from V and 0 from J, leaving 20 bases between them. CDR1 and CDR2 from the germline V gene are SGHNT and YYREEE (reference sequence). CDR3 in amino acids: CASSPTGSIHSNYGYTF. The CDR3, as DNA: TGTGCCAGCAGTCCGACAGGATCCATACATTCTAACTATGGCTACACCTTC.

This clone turned up a few times. This chain uses TRBV4-2 with TRBJ2-7; D might be TRBD2 (6 bases). V lost 3 bases and J lost 2, with 14 bases in between. The germline gives CDR1 LGHNA, CDR2 YNFKEQ. This CDR3 has 15 amino acids. The CDR3, as DNA: TGTGCCAGCAGCCAGGGTCTAGCGCTCACCTACGAGCAGTACTTC. Protein sequence: CASSQGLALTYEQYF.

The V gene is TRBV18, the J gene TRBJ1-6; D unclear. Germline V gene data show CDR1 as KGHSH and CDR2 as LQKENI. V lost 1 base and J lost 4, with 5 bases in between. This CDR3 is built from 14 residues. CDR3 bases: TGTGCCAGCTCACCACAGCGTTATAATTCACCCCTCCACTTT. Its protein product is CASSPQRYNSPLHF.

The chain recombines TRBV19 with TRBJ2-1; 14 bases map to TRBD2. V was pared by 4 bases and J by 9 bases, with 5 bases of the junction left unmatched. The CDR3 runs to 15 residues. Germline CDR1 LNHDA, CDR2 SQIVND (reference sequence). CDR3 sequence reads: CASSKGTSGRGEQFF. The CDR3 DNA reads as TGTGCCAGTAGTAAGGGGACTAGCGGGAGAGGTGAGCAGTTCTTC.

The chain recombines TRBV19 with TRBJ1-2; D perhaps matches TRBD1 (5 bases). Germline V lookup: CDR1 LNHDA, CDR2 SQIVND (reference sequence). Trimming took 4 bases from V and 8 from J, leaving 14 bases between them. The CDR3 is made up of 13 amino acids. The CDR3 DNA reads TGTGCCAGTAGTAGAGGGGAAGTCCGGGGCTACACCTTC. Translated: CASSRGEVRGYTF. Drawing the rest from reference TRBV19 and TRBJ1-2, the complete variable domain is DGGITQSPKYLFRKEGQNVTLSCEQNLNHDAMYWYRQDPGQGLRLIYYSQIVNDFQKGDIAEGYSVSREKKESFPLTVTSAQKNPTAFYLCASSRGEVRGYTFGSGTRLTVV.

This clone appeared a single time. V is TRBV27 and J is TRBJ1-1; 7 nucleotides line up with TRBD1. The CDR3 loop spans 13 amino acids. Germline loops: CDR1 MNHEY, CDR2 SMNVEV (reference sequence). Trimming removed 6 bases from V and 6 bases from J; junction bases left unmatched: 7. CDR3 amino acids: CASSSTGVPEAFF. CDR3 DNA: TGTGCCAGCAGCTCTACAGGGGTCCCTGAAGCTTTCTTT.

As for this clone: In the same sample, other DNA sequences code for this CDR3. The chain recombines TRBV20-1 with TRBJ2-7; D uncertain. The CDR3 consists of 11 residues. V dropped 3 bases and J dropped 1 base, with 4 bases sitting between them. Germline CDR1 DFQATT, CDR2 SNEGSKA (reference sequence). CDR3 sequence reads: CSASGSYEQYF. Written as DNA, the CDR3 is TGCAGTGCTAGCGGGTCCTACGAGCAGTACTTC.

This rearrangement joins TRBV29-1 to TRBJ2-3; TRBD2 agrees at 12 bases. The J segment lost 0 bases and the V segment lost 4 bases, leaving 8 bases of the junction unmatched. This CDR3 is 17 amino acids long. CDR1 SQVTM and CDR2 ANQGSEA come from the germline V gene. The CDR3 coding sequence is TGCAGCGTTGCGGCACTAGCGGGAGGACGAAGCACAGATACGCAGTATTTT. Its translation: CSVAALAGGRSTDTQYF.

There are many counts of this clone. This chain links TRBV6-5 with TRBJ1-6, with a tentative D call TRBD1 (6 bases). Germline-derived CDR1 and CDR2 are MNHEY and SVGAGI. Trimming shortened V by 8 bases and J by 4 bases, and 12 bases separated the two germline ends. The CDR3 is 14 residues long. The CDR3 nucleotides are TGTGCCAGCTTGAGGACAGAGTATAATTCACCCCTCCACTTT. Amino acid sequence: CASLRTEYNSPLHF.

The V gene is TRBV2, the J gene TRBJ1-2; 8 nucleotides line up with TRBD1. Trimming cost V 5 bases and J 3 bases; bases outside gene matches: 8. There are 15 residues in the CDR3. Germline assignment: CDR1 SNHLY and CDR2 FYNNEI. CDR3 protein: CASSKGQGGDYGYTF. In DNA form, the CDR3 reads TGTGCCAGCAGTAAAGGACAGGGTGGCGACTATGGCTACACCTTC.

This chain joins TRBV5-6 and TRBJ2-1; D not resolved. CDR1 and CDR2 from the germline V gene are SGHDT and YYEEEE. Deletions cut 1 base from V and 10 bases from J, with 6 bases between. The CDR3 length is 11 residues. This CDR3 reads CASSLRAEQFF. The DNA of the CDR3 is TGTGCCAGCAGCTTGCGAGCCGAGCAGTTCTTC.

This chain links TRBV4-2 with TRBJ1-1, with unresolved D. Germline-derived CDR1 and CDR2 are LGHNA and YNFKEQ. The V end was cut by 3 bases, the J end by 4 bases, with 3 bases between. CDR3 length: 11 residues. CDR3 nucleotide sequence: TGTGCCAGCAGCCATTCCACTGAAGCTTTCTTT. It is translated as CASSHSTEAFF.

The rearrangement joins TRBV19 to TRBJ2-1; 9 bases match TRBD2. CDR1 is LNHDA, CDR2 SQIVND, per germline (reference sequence). CDR3 size: 15 residues. After removal of 7 bases from V and 7 bases from J, the junction contained 11 bases not matched to a gene. CDR3: CASISLAGALNEQFF. The DNA for the CDR3 is TGTGCCAGTATCTCCTTAGCGGGAGCCTTAAATGAGCAGTTCTTC.

The chain is built from TRBV27 and TRBJ1-2, with a tentative D call TRBD1 (5 bases). This CDR3 contains 12 residues. CDR1 MNHEY and CDR2 SMNVEV come from the germline V gene (reference sequence). V lost 5 bases, J lost 8 bases, and 12 bases lay in between. CDR3 DNA sequence: TGTGCCAGCAGTCAACCGGGACGCGGCTACACCTTC. It yields the protein CASSQPGRGYTF.

The gene calls are TRBV24-1 and TRBJ2-1, with 10 bases that match TRBD1. The CDR3 is 17 amino acids. Germline CDR1 is KGHDR and CDR2 is SFDVKD. V lost 6 bases to trimming and J lost 6 bases; unmatched junction nucleotides: 13. CDR3 loop: CATSLSPGQGPINEQFF. The DNA of the CDR3 is TGTGCCACCAGTCTCTCCCCGGGACAGGGGCCGATCAATGAGCAGTTCTTC.

The chain combines TRBV13 with TRBJ2-2; D is perhaps TRBD2 (5 bases). V was cut by 10 bases and J by 7 bases, with 16 bases left in between. The V gene's germline CDR1 is PRHDT and CDR2 FYEKMQ (reference sequence). CDR3 length equals 13 residues. In nucleotides, the CDR3 is TGTGCCATCCCCTCTCTAGCAGACGGGGAGCTGTTTTTT. Amino acid sequence: CAIPSLADGELFF.

The chain couples TRBV7-7 to TRBJ2-3, with 10 bases fitting TRBD2. Germline V gives CDR1 SSHAT, CDR2 FNYEAQ (reference sequence). This CDR3 has 16 residues. Germline trimming cut 1 base from V and 5 bases from J; bases unmatched to any gene: 6. CDR3 sequence reads: CASSLGLAGVGDTQYF. In DNA, the CDR3 is TGTGCCAGCAGCTTAGGTCTAGCGGGAGTAGGAGATACGCAGTATTTT.

Here the CDR3 DNA reads TGTGCCACCAGTGATGGGGAGAACTATGGCTACACCTTC. Its translation is CATSDGENYGYTF. The chain employs TRBV24-1 and TRBJ1-2; the D is unclear. This CDR3 has 13 amino acids. The V and J ends lost 3 bases and 2 bases respectively, with 6 bases between them. CDR1 KGHDR and CDR2 SFDVKD come from the germline V gene.

The chain combines TRBV27 with TRBJ2-5; no clear D. The CDR3 is 16 amino acids. Germline CDR1 reads MNHEY; CDR2 reads SMNVEV (reference sequence). V was trimmed by 6 bases and J by 0 bases, leaving 17 bases between them. CDR3 loop: CASRKRAGLYQETQYF. The CDR3 DNA reads as TGTGCCAGCAGAAAAAGGGCAGGATTGTACCAAGAGACCCAGTACTTC.

The V gene is TRBV24-1, the J gene TRBJ2-5, with 9 bases identical to TRBD1. There are 16 residues in the CDR3. V trimming: 4 bases; J trimming: 7 bases; junction bases outside the gene matches: 12. CDR1 KGHDR and CDR2 SFDVKD come from the germline V gene. In DNA, the CDR3 is TGTGCCACCAGTGACAACTCCGGGACAGGGCCAGGGACCCAGTACTTC. It translates to CATSDNSGTGPGTQYF.

The chain has TRBV7-2 and TRBJ1-2; weak D call: TRBD1 (5 bases). Deletions cut 1 base from V and 5 bases from J, with 17 bases between. The length of the CDR3 is 16 residues. Germline V CDR1 and CDR2: SGHTA, FQGNSA. The CDR3 DNA follows: TGTGCCAGCAGCTTAGACCCGTCTACAGGAGAGTATGGCTACACCTTC. Its protein product is CASSLDPSTGEYGYTF.